The T cell receptor (beta chain) described here comes from a study of CD8 T cells in ankylosing spondylitis. V lost 6 bases and J 2 bases, leaving 17 bases between the germline ends. Germline V gene lookup returns CDR1 SQVTM and CDR2 ANQGSEA. The CDR3 runs 14 residues. This clonotype was seen at least ten times. Its specificity is unknown. For TCR beta, libraries came from quantitative 5'-RACE with molecular barcodes. TCRdb re-derived calls from the 5' RACE reads in MiXCR, one entry per CDR3 protein. The sample records about 240,000 distinct CDR3 sequences, around 11% being singletons. Findings and caveats of the study: Disease-linked clones were reportedly significantly enriched in matched ankylosing spondylitis synovial fluid. Reactive arthritis synovial fluid and blood previously showed some of these motif variants.

The sample was blood, either unsorted or a sorted T cell fraction (not recorded which). This receptor was obtained from a male donor with ankylosing spondylitis or in good health (not recorded which). This chain links TRBV29-1 with TRBJ2-7, with D possibly being TRBD1 or TRBD2 (5 bases each). The CDR3 region has the DNA TGCAGCGTCGCCGGGACCCTTAATACCTACGAGCAGTACTTC. As protein: CSVAGTLNTYEQYF.